The 29 T cell receptor beta chains presented below share a single source sample, sequenced in a study of blood T cells in healthy people across ages. A second PCR of 7 to 11 cycles used a sample-barcoded 5' primer and a J-beta primer mix. One entry per CDR3 protein results from TCRdb running MiXCR on the 5' RACE reads. This table holds fewer than 2 million distinct CDR3 sequences, about two fifths found once. Sequenced sample: blood. Receptor source: a human donor in good health.

This clonotype was seen a few times. The chain is built from TRBV6-5 and TRBJ2-1, with D perhaps TRBD2 (6 bases). CDR1 MNHEY and CDR2 SVGAGI come from the germline V gene. The CDR3 has 17 amino acids. V gave up 5 bases and J gave up 6 bases, with 23 bases separating them. CDR3 in amino acids: CASSNGVWEVPPNEQFF. In nucleotides, the CDR3 is TGTGCCAGCAGTAACGGGGTTTGGGAGGTTCCGCCCAATGAGCAGTTCTTC.

The chain links TRBV20-1 to TRBJ1-1; D call uncertain. The CDR3 loop spans 10 amino acids. The V gene's germline CDR1 is DFQATT and CDR2 SNEGSKA (reference sequence). V lost 5 bases, J lost 10 bases, and 11 bases lay in between. This CDR3 is CSAPRRVAFF. In DNA, the CDR3 is TGCAGTGCTCCTAGGAGGGTAGCTTTCTTT.

J is TRBJ1-5 and V is TRBV7-2; TRBD1 is a possible D gene (5 bases). This CDR3 is built from 15 residues. Germline lookup yields CDR1 SGHTA and CDR2 FQGNSA. V shed 5 bases and J shed 2 bases, with 13 bases lying between them. CDR3: CASSPQGLGNQPQHF. CDR3 coding DNA: TGTGCCAGCAGCCCGCAGGGATTGGGCAATCAGCCCCAGCATTTT.

The V and J genes are TRBV12-3 or TRBV12-4 and TRBJ1-2; the match to TRBD1 covers 9 bases. The CDR3 spans 15 residues. V was pared by 4 bases and J by 3 bases, with 6 bases of the junction left unmatched. The CDR3: CASSSGQGTDYGYTF. The CDR3 DNA reads as TGTGCCAGCAGTTCGGGACAGGGTACTGACTATGGCTACACCTTC.

Remarks on this clonotype: At one of its ends the junction is not consistent with the germline gene, which may arise from a read error. This chain links TRBV29-1 with TRBJ1-1; 7 bases are shared with TRBD1. Germline CDR1 reads SQVTM; CDR2 reads ANQGSEA. This CDR3 has 13 residues. Here the CDR3 DNA reads TGCAGCGCACCGGGACAGCAGAACACTGAAGCTTGCTTT. This sequence encodes CSAPGQQNTEACF.

The gene calls are TRBV20-1 and TRBJ1-2; D gene unclear. Trimming shortened V by 0 bases and J by 4 bases, and 9 bases separated the two germline ends. This CDR3 is built from 13 residues. Per the germline V gene, CDR1 is DFQATT and CDR2 is SNEGSKA (reference sequence). The DNA for the CDR3 is TGCAGTGCTAGAGATTCGAACCTCTATGGCTACACCTTC. Its protein product is CSARDSNLYGYTF.

DNA for the CDR3: TGTGCCAGCAGCTTGCTGCTGTCCCCTCAAAACATTCAGTACTTC. Translation: CASSLLLSPQNIQYF. This rearrangement joins TRBV5-6 to TRBJ2-4; D gene ambiguous. The CDR3 totals 15 residues. Trimming shortened V by 1 base and J by 5 bases, and 13 bases separated the two germline ends. The germline CDR1 and CDR2 sequences are SGHDT and YYEEEE.

The table lists this clonotype with a few counts. The chain joins TRBV7-6 to TRBJ2-7; D possibly matches TRBD1 or TRBD2 (6 bases each). The CDR3 is 15 amino acids. Trimming took 5 bases from V and 3 from J, leaving 17 bases between them. Germline assignment: CDR1 SGHVS and CDR2 FNYEAQ. The CDR3 region has the DNA TGTGCCAGCAGCCAACAGCCCGGGGGCAACTACGAGCAGTACTTC. It is translated as CASSQQPGGNYEQYF.

Worth noting for this clonotype: This is likely a read error, given that the CDR3 carries no conserved phenylalanine or tryptophan at its end. V is TRBV11-2 and J is TRBJ2-3; D perhaps matches TRBD2 (5 bases). CDR1 is SGHAT and CDR2 is FQNNGV in the germline V gene. The CDR3 consists of 13 residues. Trimming pared 8 bases from V and 2 bases from J, leaving 11 bases between. CDR3 nucleotide sequence: TGTGCCAGCTGCCTAGCCCTCACAGATACGCAGTATTGT. Protein product: CASCLALTDTQYC.

This clonotype was recorded many times. The chain has TRBV27 and TRBJ2-1; D may be TRBD1 or TRBD2 (5 bases each). This CDR3 is built from 13 residues. V lost 3 bases, J lost 14 bases, and 17 bases lay in between. The V gene's germline CDR1 is MNHEY and CDR2 SMNVEV (reference sequence). The CDR3 region is CASSLGPPSAEFF. The CDR3 nucleotides read TGTGCCAGCAGTTTGGGACCACCATCGGCGGAGTTCTTC.

This clonotype was picked up a small number of times. The chain joins TRBV4-3 to TRBJ2-3, with 7 bases identical to TRBD2. Looked up from germline, CDR1 is LGHNA and CDR2 is YSLEER. The length of the CDR3 is 16 residues. Trimming took 1 base from V and 1 from J; bases not matched to a gene: 5. CDR3 in DNA: TGCGCCAGCAGCCAAGTAGCGGGCCCCCGCACAGATACGCAGTATTTT. Translating it yields CASSQVAGPRTDTQYF.

There are a few counts of this clonotype. V gene TRBV7-9 combines with J gene TRBJ2-7, with TRBD1 as a possible D gene (6 bases). Germline lookup yields CDR1 SEHNR and CDR2 FQNEAQ (reference sequence). V gave up 0 bases and J gave up 6 bases, with 12 bases separating them. This CDR3 has 14 amino acids. CDR3 residues: CASSLAMDSLEQYF. In DNA, the CDR3 is TGTGCCAGCAGCTTAGCCATGGACAGTCTCGAGCAGTACTTC.

J is TRBJ2-7 and V is TRBV2; D unclear. Trimming left V 3 bases short and J 0 bases short, with 18 bases between. The V gene's germline CDR1 is SNHLY and CDR2 FYNNEI. The CDR3 is 17 amino acids. CDR3 coding DNA: TGTGCCAGCAGTGAGGAGCTAGAAAGAAGGAGCTCCTACGAGCAGTACTTC. This codes for CASSEELERRSSYEQYF.

The rearrangement uses TRBV20-1 and TRBJ1-1, with D possibly TRBD1 on 6 matching bases. This CDR3 comprises 11 residues. Germline lookup yields CDR1 DFQATT and CDR2 SNEGSKA (reference sequence). With 8 bases removed from V and 3 bases from J, the gap between germline ends came to 10 bases. The CDR3 coding sequence is TGCAGTCTGGACAGACACACTGAAGCTTTCTTT. Its protein product is CSLDRHTEAFF.

The CDR3 sequence: CASSFGPIGGYTF. CDR3 DNA sequence: TGTGCCAGCAGCTTCGGACCTATAGGTGGCTACACCTTC. The V gene is TRBV7-2, the J gene TRBJ1-2; D remains ambiguous. The germline gives CDR1 SGHTA, CDR2 FQGNSA. The CDR3 runs to 13 residues. V shed 3 bases and J shed 7 bases, with 12 bases lying between them.

The chain links TRBV19 to TRBJ2-7; tentative D call: TRBD1 (5 bases). Germline V gene lookup returns CDR1 LNHDA and CDR2 SQIVND (reference sequence). The CDR3 runs to 13 residues. Trimming took 1 base from V and 3 from J, leaving 7 bases between them. This CDR3 is CASSIVTGYEQYF. CDR3 sequence (DNA): TGTGCCAGTAGTATAGTCACAGGCTACGAGCAGTACTTC.

J is TRBJ2-3 and V is TRBV5-6, with TRBD1 matching 8 bases. Per the germline V gene, CDR1 is SGHDT and CDR2 is YYEEEE. J lost 5 bases, V lost 1 base, and 3 bases had no gene match. The CDR3 length is 14 residues. CDR3 sequence reads: CASSLQGAIDTQYF. DNA of the CDR3: TGTGCCAGCAGCTTGCAGGGGGCCATAGATACGCAGTATTTT.

The V call is TRBV6-5, the J call TRBJ2-1; D possibly corresponds to TRBD1 (6 bases). CDR3 size: 15 residues. V lost 6 bases, J lost 4 bases, and 16 bases lay in between. Germline assignment: CDR1 MNHEY and CDR2 SVGAGI. The DNA for the CDR3 is TGTGCCAGCAGGGATAGAACAGGGCCTTACAATGAGCAGTTCTTC. Its translation is CASRDRTGPYNEQFF.

This clonotype was detected only a few times. The genes are TRBV6-5 and TRBJ2-5; 8 bases fit TRBD1. The J segment lost 7 bases and the V segment lost 7 bases, leaving 8 bases of the junction unmatched. Germline V gene data show CDR1 as MNHEY and CDR2 as SVGAGI. The CDR3 covers 13 residues. This chain's CDR3 is CASTNRGAGTQYF. CDR3 sequence (DNA): TGTGCCAGCACCAACAGGGGGGCCGGGACCCAGTACTTC.

The chain combines TRBV27 with TRBJ2-6; D is ambiguous. CDR1 is MNHEY, CDR2 SMNVEV, per germline (reference sequence). The CDR3 totals 16 residues. The V end lost 2 bases, the J end lost 0 bases, and 8 bases lay between the germline ends. The CDR3 region has the DNA TGTGCCAGCAGTTTAATTCCCGCCTCTGGGGCCAACGTCCTGACTTTC. It yields the protein CASSLIPASGANVLTF.

This clonotype was counted only a few times. The rearrangement joins TRBV28 to TRBJ2-5; perhaps TRBD1 as D (7 bases). Germline V CDR1 and CDR2: MDHEN, SYDVKM. V shed 6 bases and J shed 11 bases, with 22 bases lying between them. The CDR3 contains 14 residues. The CDR3 is CASSSTGEETKQYF. CDR3 nucleotides: TGTGCCAGCAGCTCTACAGGGGAGGAGACTAAGCAGTACTTC.

The CDR3 spells CASSLAGQDHYEQYF. CDR3 bases: TGTGCCAGCAGCTTAGCCGGACAGGACCACTACGAGCAGTACTTC. V and J are TRBV7-2 and TRBJ2-7; TRBD1 agrees at 7 bases. The germline V gene has CDR1 SGHTA and CDR2 FQGNSA. This CDR3 region has 15 residues. V was clipped by 0 bases and J by 3 bases; unmatched bases: 5.

The table lists this clonotype with a few counts. This sequence joins TRBV7-9 and TRBJ2-3; D remains ambiguous. The germline gives CDR1 SEHNR, CDR2 FQNEAQ (reference sequence). With 5 bases removed from V and 4 bases from J, the gap between germline ends came to 19 bases. The length of the CDR3 is 16 residues. The CDR3 here is CASSQSTTDSSDTQYF. The CDR3 region has the DNA TGTGCCAGCAGCCAGAGTACCACAGACTCCTCAGATACGCAGTATTTT.

The chain joins TRBV19 to TRBJ2-7; perhaps TRBD2 as D (5 bases). The germline CDR1 and CDR2 sequences are LNHDA and SQIVND (reference sequence). This CDR3 has 15 amino acids. The V and J ends lost 4 bases and 0 bases respectively, with 13 bases between them. CDR3 sequence (DNA): TGTGCCAGTAGTAGCCTAAGAGGGTCCTCCTACGAGCAGTACTTC. Its translation is CASSSLRGSSYEQYF.

This clonotype was seen a few times. This sequence joins TRBV5-6 and TRBJ2-2; 8 positions match TRBD2. This CDR3 comprises 14 residues. After removal of 4 bases from V and 5 bases from J, the junction contained 4 bases not matched to a gene. Germline CDR1 is SGHDT and CDR2 is YYEEEE. CDR3 DNA: TGTGCCAGCAGCCGCGGGGGGTTTACCGGGGAGCTGTTTTTT. Its protein product is CASSRGGFTGELFF.

The V and J genes are TRBV6-7 and TRBJ2-7, with D maybe TRBD2 (5 bases). TRBV6-7 is known as an ORF, though its function is uncertain. V lost 7 bases and J 5 bases, leaving 21 bases between the germline ends. The CDR3 is 15 amino acids. This CDR3 reads CASTPWRRGNHEQYF. The CDR3 DNA sequence: TGTGCCAGCACCCCGTGGAGGAGAGGGAATCACGAGCAGTACTTC.

The genes are TRBV3-1 and TRBJ1-2, with D perhaps TRBD1 (5 bases). CDR1 is LGHDT and CDR2 is YNNKEL in the germline V gene (reference sequence). The CDR3 runs to 14 residues. Trimming stripped 4 bases from V and 3 bases from J, with 12 bases between. The CDR3 region has the DNA TGTGCCAGCAGCCCTCCGGGGGAGTACTATGGCTACACCTTC. It translates to CASSPPGEYYGYTF.

This chain joins TRBV27 and TRBJ2-3; D is perhaps TRBD2 (5 bases). The germline V gene encodes CDR1 MNHEY and CDR2 SMNVEV (reference sequence). The CDR3 has 15 amino acids. Trimming cost V 6 bases and J 3 bases, with 16 bases left between them. The CDR3 DNA follows: TGTGCCAGCAGCCCCGGACGACCGGGGACAGATACGCAGTATTTT. Translating gives CASSPGRPGTDTQYF.

This clonotype was counted between two and nine times. This chain's CDR3 is CASSQGRQGVEQYF. In DNA, the CDR3 is TGCGCCAGCAGCCAAGGGAGACAGGGGGTCGAGCAGTACTTC. The rearrangement uses TRBV4-3 and TRBJ2-5, with 9 bases lining up with TRBD1. Judging by the DNA end, TRBJ2-7 fits better; the J call may be wrong. CDR3 length equals 14 residues. CDR1 and CDR2 from the germline V gene are LGHNA and YSLEER.